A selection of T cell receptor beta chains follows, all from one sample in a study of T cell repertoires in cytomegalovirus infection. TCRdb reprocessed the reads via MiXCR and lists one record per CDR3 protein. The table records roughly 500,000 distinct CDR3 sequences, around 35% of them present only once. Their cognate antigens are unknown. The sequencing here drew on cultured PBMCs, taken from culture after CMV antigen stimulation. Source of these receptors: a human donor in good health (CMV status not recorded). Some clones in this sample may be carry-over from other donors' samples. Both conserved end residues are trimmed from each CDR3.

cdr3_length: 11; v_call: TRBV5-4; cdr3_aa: ASSQGRTGELF
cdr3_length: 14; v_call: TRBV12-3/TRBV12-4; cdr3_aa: ASSGKGLAGVDTQY
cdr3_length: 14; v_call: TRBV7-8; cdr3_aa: ASSYAGGPTTDTQY
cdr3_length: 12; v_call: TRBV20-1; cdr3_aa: SAREIWRNNEQF
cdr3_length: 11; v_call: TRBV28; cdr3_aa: ATEDSRTDTQY
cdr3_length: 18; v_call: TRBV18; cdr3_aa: ASSPWGTSGNLRATDTQY
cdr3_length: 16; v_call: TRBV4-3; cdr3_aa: ASSQVTLAPLAKNTQY
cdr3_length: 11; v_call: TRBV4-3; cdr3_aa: ASSQEMNTEAF
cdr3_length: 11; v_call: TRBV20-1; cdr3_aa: SAREGSGDTQY
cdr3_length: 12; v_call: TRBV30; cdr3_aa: AWSTLGGEQPQH
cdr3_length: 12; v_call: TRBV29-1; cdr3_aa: SVLQGAHTDTQY
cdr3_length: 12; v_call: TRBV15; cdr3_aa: ATSREVLRDGYT
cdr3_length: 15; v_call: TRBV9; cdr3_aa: ASSVAVGLSAKNIQY